These T cell receptor beta chains were read from a single sample in a study of beta chain features in type 1 diabetes. The assay was immunoSEQ multiplex PCR, and TCRdb's table has in-frame clones only and misses some. The sample consists of 860,000 or so clones, about a sixth of them appearing once. Sequencing used naive CD4+ T cells from blood. The receptor set was obtained from a young woman in good health. Each CDR3 is given with its conserved first and last residue. Fields, in order: J gene, V gene, CDR3 protein.

j_call: TRBJ2-1; v_call: TRBV5-6; cdr3_aa: CASTQDGFYEQFF
j_call: TRBJ1-1; v_call: TRBV7-9; cdr3_aa: CASSLRASNTEAFF
j_call: TRBJ2-7; v_call: TRBV5-6; cdr3_aa: CASSLVGAARNEQYF
j_call: TRBJ2-1; v_call: TRBV25-1; cdr3_aa: CASSDRFYNEQFF
j_call: TRBJ1-5; v_call: TRBV5-6; cdr3_aa: CASSLKGTHQPQHF
j_call: TRBJ2-1; v_call: TRBV7-2; cdr3_aa: CASSLFHEQFF
j_call: TRBJ1-4; v_call: TRBV4-1; cdr3_aa: CASSDGRLNEKLFF
j_call: TRBJ2-3; v_call: TRBV7-9; cdr3_aa: CASSLGLAGDSDTQYF
j_call: TRBJ2-1; v_call: TRBV6-5; cdr3_aa: CASSYSTSGSLREQFF
j_call: TRBJ1-2; v_call: TRBV20-1; cdr3_aa: CSASVSYGYTF
j_call: TRBJ2-1; v_call: TRBV29-1; cdr3_aa: CSVNRVGSSYNEQFF
j_call: TRBJ1-2; v_call: TRBV5-6; cdr3_aa: CASSQTEGYGYTF
j_call: TRBJ2-1; v_call: TRBV5-4; cdr3_aa: CASTTGGLYEQFF
j_call: TRBJ2-1; v_call: TRBV5-1; cdr3_aa: CASSEQGGLGNEQFF
j_call: TRBJ2-7; v_call: TRBV7-9; cdr3_aa: CASSSPNSYEQYF
j_call: TRBJ2-4; v_call: TRBV27; cdr3_aa: CASSGLAGDAKNIQYF
j_call: TRBJ2-1; v_call: TRBV11-2; cdr3_aa: CASSLERSSSYNEQFF
j_call: TRBJ2-1; v_call: TRBV20-1; cdr3_aa: CSARYNEQFF
j_call: TRBJ2-7; v_call: TRBV6-5; cdr3_aa: CASSYTGLAGNEQYF
j_call: TRBJ2-1; v_call: TRBV14; cdr3_aa: CASSPGGAGQFF
j_call: TRBJ2-1; v_call: TRBV7-2; cdr3_aa: CASRLGAQGYEQFF
j_call: TRBJ1-1; v_call: TRBV27; cdr3_aa: CASSFAGANTEAFF
j_call: TRBJ1-5; v_call: TRBV28; cdr3_aa: CASSGQGSGNQPQHF
j_call: TRBJ2-3; v_call: TRBV5-1; cdr3_aa: CASKGTGSTDTQYF
j_call: TRBJ2-7; v_call: TRBV15; cdr3_aa: CATRDDDGRTSQKIYEQYF
j_call: TRBJ2-3; v_call: TRBV4-3; cdr3_aa: CASSQDRGASDTQYF
j_call: TRBJ1-1; v_call: TRBV27; cdr3_aa: CASKALTEAFF
j_call: TRBJ1-5; v_call: TRBV19; cdr3_aa: CASSIDGTGYNQPQHF
j_call: TRBJ2-1; v_call: TRBV18; cdr3_aa: CASSPPVQANNEQFF
j_call: TRBJ2-2; v_call: TRBV19; cdr3_aa: CATTFTGITGELFF
j_call: TRBJ2-3; v_call: TRBV2; cdr3_aa: CATGAGIWWSQYF
j_call: TRBJ1-4; v_call: TRBV27; cdr3_aa: CASSSSTGEVYEKLFF
j_call: TRBJ2-1; v_call: TRBV5-1; cdr3_aa: CASSLGSYSNEQFF
j_call: TRBJ2-7; v_call: TRBV28; cdr3_aa: CASSPQTSSDEQYF
j_call: TRBJ2-7; v_call: TRBV21-1; cdr3_aa: CASSKGGLAGIGVPYEQYF
j_call: TRBJ2-6; v_call: TRBV18; cdr3_aa: CASSPSTSGANVLTF
j_call: TRBJ2-2; v_call: TRBV19; cdr3_aa: CASLPPPGFRGELFF
j_call: TRBJ2-2; v_call: TRBV7-8; cdr3_aa: CASSFYQGTGELFF
j_call: TRBJ2-1; v_call: TRBV28; cdr3_aa: CASSSHGEGPYNEQFF
j_call: TRBJ2-7; v_call: TRBV9; cdr3_aa: CASSPDRWTYEQYF
j_call: TRBJ2-1; v_call: TRBV28; cdr3_aa: CASSGPSGQSPEGSYNEQFF
j_call: TRBJ2-3; v_call: TRBV28; cdr3_aa: CASSPSGTDTQYF
j_call: TRBJ2-7; v_call: TRBV7-2; cdr3_aa: CASSLAGLAGGYEQYF
j_call: TRBJ1-2; v_call: TRBV28; cdr3_aa: CASRPDRTYGYTF
j_call: TRBJ2-7; v_call: TRBV10-3; cdr3_aa: CAISEVGGPVPYEQYF
j_call: TRBJ2-1; v_call: TRBV27; cdr3_aa: CASRFIAGSYNEQFF
j_call: TRBJ2-2; v_call: TRBV19; cdr3_aa: CASSPGPNTGELFF